Listed here are 14 T cell receptor beta chains from one sample, sequenced in a study of OX40 agonist ivuxolimab in advanced cancers. Repertoires were generated with immunoSEQ multiplex PCR, while TCRdb's copy carries only in-frame clones and drops some. This sample has approximately 82,000 clones, with around 90% found just once. Sequencing used CD4+ or CD8+ T cells sorted from blood, obtained in a trial of the OX40 agonist ivuxolimab. The receptors derive from an adult with an advanced solid tumor such as melanoma, head and neck, liver or kidney cancer.

The chain couples TRBV5-1 to TRBJ2-3; a weak D match, TRBD2 (5 bases). The CDR3 contains 15 residues. V dropped 4 bases and J dropped 1 base, with 13 bases sitting between them. Germline V lookup: CDR1 SGHRS, CDR2 YFSETQ. The CDR3 nucleotides are TGCGCCAGCAGCCCACGGATCGGGGGCACAGATACGCAGTATTTT. It codes for CASSPRIGGTDTQYF.

The CDR3 coding sequence is TGTGCCAGCAGCGTAGGAGTCATCTGGCTAGCGGGAGTGGGCAATGAGCAGTTCTTC. Protein sequence: CASSVGVIWLAGVGNEQFF. The chain employs TRBV9 and TRBJ2-1, with 10 positions matching TRBD2. CDR1 and CDR2 (germline): SGDLS, YYNGEE. There are 19 residues in the CDR3. J gave up 6 bases and V 0 bases, and 15 bases lay outside the gene matches.

V and J are TRBV19 and TRBJ2-7; tentatively, D is TRBD1 or TRBD2 (5 bases each). The CDR3 is made up of 13 amino acids. Trimming stripped 4 bases from V and 8 bases from J, with 15 bases between. Germline V lookup: CDR1 LNHDA, CDR2 SQIVND (reference sequence). In DNA, the CDR3 is TGTGCCAGTAGTAACGAACTGAGGGACCAGCAGTACTTC. It codes for CASSNELRDQQYF.

The chain carries TRBV28 and TRBJ1-4; 9 positions match TRBD1. CDR1 is MDHEN, CDR2 SYDVKM, per germline. The CDR3 spans 15 residues. Losses at the gene ends were 6 bases for V and 8 bases for J; bases not matched to a gene: 10. Here the CDR3 DNA reads TGTGCCAGCAGCCCTGGGGACAGGGCATGGGAAAAACTGTTTTTT. It translates to CASSPGDRAWEKLFF.

The chain joins TRBV19 to TRBJ1-2; 9 bases are a match to TRBD1. Germline V gene sequence: CDR1 LNHDA, CDR2 SQIVND (reference sequence). Unmatched junction bases numbered 7, after V lost 0 bases and J lost 5 bases. The CDR3 loop spans 16 amino acids. CDR3 coding DNA: TGTGCCAGTAGTATAGATCTGGGGACAGGGATTTATGGCTACACCTTC. Encoded protein: CASSIDLGTGIYGYTF. Full variable domain (remainder filled in from reference TRBV19 and TRBJ1-2): DGGITQSPKYLFRKEGQNVTLSCEQNLNHDAMYWYRQDPGQGLRLIYYSQIVNDFQKGDIAEGYSVSREKKESFPLTVTSAQKNPTAFYLCASSIDLGTGIYGYTFGSGTRLTVV.

The rearrangement links TRBV11-3 to TRBJ2-7; the D gene is possibly TRBD2 (5 bases). Germline CDR1 SGHNT, CDR2 YENEEA. The CDR3 runs to 15 residues. V lost 2 bases and J 2 bases, leaving 13 bases between the germline ends. CDR3 sequence reads: CASSLNEGFTYEQYF. The DNA for the CDR3 is TGTGCCAGCAGCTTAAACGAGGGATTCACCTACGAGCAGTACTTC.

This rearrangement joins TRBV2 to TRBJ1-4; 8 positions match TRBD1. The germline V gene has CDR1 SNHLY and CDR2 FYNNEI. The CDR3 has 15 residues. V shed 8 bases and J 1 base; nucleotides not matched to a gene: 6. The CDR3 protein is CASERDRGTNEKLFF. The CDR3 region has the DNA TGTGCCAGCGAAAGAGACAGGGGAACTAATGAAAAACTGTTTTTT.

This rearrangement joins TRBV28 to TRBJ1-2; weak D call: TRBD1 (5 bases). V was cut by 6 bases and J by 7 bases, with 18 bases left in between. The CDR3 runs 14 residues. Germline V gene data show CDR1 as MDHEN and CDR2 as SYDVKM. CDR3 loop: CASSQHRDAVGYTF. The CDR3 DNA reads as TGTGCCAGCAGCCAGCACCGGGACGCGGTTGGCTACACCTTC.

CDR3 amino acids: CASSDPQGGDTQYF. DNA for the CDR3: TGCGCCAGCAGCGATCCACAGGGAGGGGATACGCAGTATTTT. This chain joins TRBV5-1 and TRBJ2-3, with D perhaps TRBD2 (7 bases). This CDR3 comprises 14 residues. Germline-derived CDR1 and CDR2 are SGHRS and YFSETQ. Trimming removed 4 bases from V and 6 bases from J, with 15 bases in between.

This clone occurred once. The rearrangement links TRBV19 to TRBJ1-1; the D gene is possibly TRBD1 (5 bases). CDR1 LNHDA and CDR2 SQIVND come from the germline V gene (reference sequence). The CDR3 covers 15 residues. Deletions cut 4 bases from V and 6 bases from J, with 18 bases between. This CDR3 is CASSSGTVVLAEAFF. In DNA, the CDR3 is TGTGCCAGTAGTAGCGGGACGGTGGTTTTGGCTGAAGCTTTCTTT.

The chain recombines TRBV5-1 with TRBJ1-6; no clear D gene. The CDR3 runs to 14 residues. Trimming took off 2 bases at V and 9 bases at J, with 12 bases between the two ends. CDR1 SGHRS and CDR2 YFSETQ come from the germline V gene. DNA for the CDR3: TGCGCCAGCAGCTTCTCGAGGGAAGGTTCACCCCTCCACTTT. Translation: CASSFSREGSPLHF.

The chain uses TRBV28 and TRBJ1-5; 7 nucleotides agree with TRBD1. The CDR3 is 15 residues long. CDR1 is MDHEN and CDR2 is SYDVKM in the germline V gene. The V and J ends lost 3 bases and 2 bases, in that order; junction bases with no gene match: 4. CDR3 loop: CASSLTGLGNQPQHF. CDR3 DNA sequence: TGTGCCAGCAGTTTGACAGGGTTGGGCAATCAGCCCCAGCATTTT.

The chain joins TRBV18 to TRBJ2-7, with D possibly being TRBD2 (5 bases). V shed 3 bases and J shed 8 bases, with 11 bases lying between them. Per the germline V gene, CDR1 is KGHSH and CDR2 is LQKENI. This CDR3 comprises 12 residues. The DNA for the CDR3 is TGTGCCAGCTCACCTGGGGAGTCACAGCAGTACTTC. This encodes CASSPGESQQYF.

This chain joins TRBV5-5 and TRBJ2-3, with a weak D call TRBD1 (6 bases). CDR1 is SGHKS, CDR2 YYEKEE, per germline (reference sequence). V dropped 5 bases and J dropped 2 bases, with 18 bases sitting between them. CDR3 length: 16 residues. The CDR3, as DNA: TGTGCCAGCAGATTATACAGGGCGGGCATCACAGATACGCAGTATTTT. Translated, it gives CASRLYRAGITDTQYF.